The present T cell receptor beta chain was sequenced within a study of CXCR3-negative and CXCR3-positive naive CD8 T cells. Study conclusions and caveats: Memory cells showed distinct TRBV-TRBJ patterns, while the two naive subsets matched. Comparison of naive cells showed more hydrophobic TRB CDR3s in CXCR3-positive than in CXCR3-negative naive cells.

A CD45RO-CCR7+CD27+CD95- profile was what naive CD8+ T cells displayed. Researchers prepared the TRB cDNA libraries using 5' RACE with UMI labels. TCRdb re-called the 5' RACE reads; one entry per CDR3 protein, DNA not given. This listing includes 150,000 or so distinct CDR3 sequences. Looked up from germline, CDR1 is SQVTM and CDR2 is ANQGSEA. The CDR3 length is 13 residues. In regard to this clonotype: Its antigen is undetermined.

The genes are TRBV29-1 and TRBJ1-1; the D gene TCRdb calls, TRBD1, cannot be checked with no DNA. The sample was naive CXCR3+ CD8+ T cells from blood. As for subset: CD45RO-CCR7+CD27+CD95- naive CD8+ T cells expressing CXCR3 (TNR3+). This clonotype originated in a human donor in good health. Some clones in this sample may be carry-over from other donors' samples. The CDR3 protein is CSVDSGIGTEAFF.